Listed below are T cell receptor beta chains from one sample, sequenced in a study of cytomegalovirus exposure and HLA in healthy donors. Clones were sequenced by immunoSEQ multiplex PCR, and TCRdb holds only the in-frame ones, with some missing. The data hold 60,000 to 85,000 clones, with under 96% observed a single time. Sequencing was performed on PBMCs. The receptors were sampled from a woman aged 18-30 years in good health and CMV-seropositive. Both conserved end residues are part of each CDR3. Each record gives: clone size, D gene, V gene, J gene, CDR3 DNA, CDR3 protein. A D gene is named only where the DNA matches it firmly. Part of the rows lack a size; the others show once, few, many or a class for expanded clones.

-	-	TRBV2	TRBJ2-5	TGTGCCAGCGGACTCGCGTACCAAGAGACCCAGTACTTC	CASGLAYQETQYF
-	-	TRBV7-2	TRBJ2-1	TGTGCCAGCAGCTTCGAGGGGAGGCCCTACAATGAGCAGTTCTTC	CASSFEGRPYNEQFF
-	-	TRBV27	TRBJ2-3	TGTGCCAGCAGGGGGGCTGGCACAGATACGCAGTATTTT	CASRGAGTDTQYF
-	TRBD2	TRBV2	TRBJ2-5	TGTGCCAGCAAGGCTAGCGGGGAGACCCAGTACTTC	CASKASGETQYF
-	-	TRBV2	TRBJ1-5	TGTGCCAGCGGGGGAGGTCAGCCCCAGCATTTT	CASGGGQPQHF
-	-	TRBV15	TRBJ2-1	TGTGCCACCAGCAGAGACAGGGGAACCTACAATGAGCAGTTCTTC	CATSRDRGTYNEQFF
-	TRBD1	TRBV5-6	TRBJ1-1	TGTGCCAGCAGCCCGGGGACAGGGTGGACTGAAGCTTTCTTT	CASSPGTGWTEAFF
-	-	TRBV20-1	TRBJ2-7	TGCGCTGTCACTAAAGCCTACGAGCAGTACTTC	CAVTKAYEQYF
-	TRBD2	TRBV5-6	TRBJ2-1	TGTGCCAGCAGCGGGAAAGCTAGCGGGGAATACAATGAGCAGTTCTTC	CASSGKASGEYNEQFF
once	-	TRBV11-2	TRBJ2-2	TGTGCCAGCAGCTCTCACACCGGGGAGCTGTTTTTT	CASSSHTGELFF
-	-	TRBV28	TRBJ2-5	TGTGCCAGCAGATCTTCGGGTTTCGGAGAGACCCAGTACTTC	CASRSSGFGETQYF
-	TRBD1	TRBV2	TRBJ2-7	TGTGCCAGCAGTCGGGACAGTATCTACGAGCAGTACTTC	CASSRDSIYEQYF
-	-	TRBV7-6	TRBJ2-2	TGTGCCAGCAGCTTAGGTCACGGGGAGCTGTTTTTT	CASSLGHGELFF
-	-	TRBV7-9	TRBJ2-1	TGTGCCAGCAGCTTAGTCGGCTACAATGAGCAGTTCTTC	CASSLVGYNEQFF
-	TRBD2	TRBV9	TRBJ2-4	TGTGCCAGCAGCGTAGGATTAGCGGGTGGAAACATTCAGTACTTC	CASSVGLAGGNIQYF
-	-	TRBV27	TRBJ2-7	TGTGCCAGCAGAAGAGACAAAGACTACTCCTACGAGCAGTACTTC	CASRRDKDYSYEQYF
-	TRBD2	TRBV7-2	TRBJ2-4	TGTGCCAGCAGCGTAGGACTAGCGGGAGAAAAAAACATTCAGTACTTC	CASSVGLAGEKNIQYF
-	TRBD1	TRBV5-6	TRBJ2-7	TGTGCCAGCAGCTCCCACAGGGGGCGCTACGAGCAGTACTTC	CASSSHRGRYEQYF
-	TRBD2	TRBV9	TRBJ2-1	TGTGCCAGCAGCGAGGGACTAGCGGGGAACTACAATGAGCAGTTCTTC	CASSEGLAGNYNEQFF
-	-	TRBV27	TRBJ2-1	TGTGCCAGCAGTTTATTTGGGGGTACAGGGCTGGATGAGCAGTTCTTC	CASSLFGGTGLDEQFF
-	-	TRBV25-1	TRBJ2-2	TGTGCCAGCAGGACGCGCGGCACCGGGGAGCTGTTTTTT	CASRTRGTGELFF
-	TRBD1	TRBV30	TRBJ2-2	TGTGCCTGGACAGGGGGGACAGGGGATTTCGGGGAGCTGTTTTTT	CAWTGGTGDFGELFF
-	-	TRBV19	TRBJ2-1	TGTGCCAGTAGTTTCACTAGGTACAATGAGCAGTTCTTC	CASSFTRYNEQFF
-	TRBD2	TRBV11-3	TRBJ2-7	TGTGCCAGCAGCACGACTAGCGCAGCGGTCTACGAGCAGTACTTC	CASSTTSAAVYEQYF
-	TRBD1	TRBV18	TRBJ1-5	TGTGCCAGCTCAGGAGACCGGGACAGAAGCAATCAGCCCCAGCATTTT	CASSGDRDRSNQPQHF
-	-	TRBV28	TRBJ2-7	TGTGCCAGCAGTATCCGGACAGAGAGGGGCTACGAGCAGTACTTC	CASSIRTERGYEQYF
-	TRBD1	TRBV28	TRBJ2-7	TGTGCCAGCAGCCTACCGCGGGACAGGGGGATATATTACGAGCAGTACTTC	CASSLPRDRGIYYEQYF
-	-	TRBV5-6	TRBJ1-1	TGTGCCAGCAGCTTACGGGGCACTGAAGCTTTCTTT	CASSLRGTEAFF
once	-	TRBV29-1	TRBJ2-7	TGCAGCGTTGGAGGGAATCCGAGCATCGACGAGCAGTACTTC	CSVGGNPSIDEQYF
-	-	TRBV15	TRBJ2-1	TGTGCCACCAGCCCTAGGAGGTCTGAGCAGTTCTTC	CATSPRRSEQFF
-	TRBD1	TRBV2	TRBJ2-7	TGTGCCAGCAAAACAGGGGGCTACGAGCAGTACTTC	CASKTGGYEQYF
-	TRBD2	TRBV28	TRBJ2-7	TGTGCCAGCAGTTTCACCTGGAGCCTTGCGGGAGGGAGCTACGAGCAGTACTTC	CASSFTWSLAGGSYEQYF
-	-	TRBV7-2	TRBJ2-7	TGTGCCAGCAGCTTAAGTTCCGGGGACGAGCAGTACTTC	CASSLSSGDEQYF
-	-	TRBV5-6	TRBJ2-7	TGTGCCAGCAGCTTGAGGGGACAATACATCTCCTACGAGCAGTACTTC	CASSLRGQYISYEQYF
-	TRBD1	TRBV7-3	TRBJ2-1	TGTGCCAGCAGCCGAGGGACAGCCTCCTACAATGAGCAGTTCTTC	CASSRGTASYNEQFF
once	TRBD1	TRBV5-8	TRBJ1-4	TGTGCCAGCAGCTTCGGGACAGGGACAACAACTAATGAAAAACTGTTTTTT	CASSFGTGTTTNEKLFF
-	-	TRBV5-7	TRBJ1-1	TGTGCCAGCAGCCACCAGGACAGACGGGAGGACACTGAAGCTTTCTTT	CASSHQDRREDTEAFF
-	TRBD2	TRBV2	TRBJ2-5	TGTGCCAGCGCTACTAGCGGAGAAGAGACCCAGTACTTC	CASATSGEETQYF
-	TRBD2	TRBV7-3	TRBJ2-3	TGTGCCAGCAGCTTAACTAGCGGGTACACAGATACGCAGTATTTT	CASSLTSGYTDTQYF
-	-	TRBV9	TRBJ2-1	TGTGCCAGCAGCCTAACGACAGTTCCTGAGCAGTTCTTC	CASSLTTVPEQFF
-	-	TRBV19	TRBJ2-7	TGTGCCACAAAAAGCGGCCTGTCCTACGAGCAGTACTTC	CATKSGLSYEQYF
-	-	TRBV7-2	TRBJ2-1	TGTGCCAGCAGCTTAGTACCACAACGAAATGAGCAGTTCTTC	CASSLVPQRNEQFF
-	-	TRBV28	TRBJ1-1	TGTGCCAGCAGTTTCTACGGTCTGAACACTGAAGCTTTCTTT	CASSFYGLNTEAFF
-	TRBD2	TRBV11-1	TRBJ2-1	TGTGCCAGCAGCCTTCTCCCCGGGAGGGGGGGTGGGGAGCAGTTCTTC	CASSLLPGRGGGEQFF
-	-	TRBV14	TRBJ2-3	TGTGCCAGCAGCCCCAACACCGATACGCAGTATTTT	CASSPNTDTQYF
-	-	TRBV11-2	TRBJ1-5	TGTGCCAGCAGCTTAGATAGGGGACAGCCCCAGCATTTT	CASSLDRGQPQHF